The 19 T cell receptor beta chains below come from one sample, sequenced in a study of cytomegalovirus exposure and HLA in healthy donors. The PCR had 60 Vbeta and 13 Jbeta primers. TCRdb keeps only in-frame clones here, not all; method: immunoSEQ multiplex PCR. This table has about 140,000 clones, 75% to 90% appearing once. Sequenced: PBMCs. These receptors were obtained from a female donor in good health and CMV-seronegative.

This clone has just a few counts. This chain connects TRBV7-2 to TRBJ2-3, with D perhaps matching TRBD1 (6 bases). Germline assignment: CDR1 SGHTA and CDR2 FQGNSA. The CDR3 length is 15 residues. Deletions cut 7 bases from V and 5 bases from J, with 19 bases between. The CDR3 loop is CASNLVGRGIDTQYF. The CDR3 coding sequence is TGTGCCAGCAATTTGGTCGGCAGGGGCATAGATACGCAGTATTTT. The full variable domain, completed using reference TRBV7-2 and TRBJ2-3, is GAGVSQSPSNKVTEKGKDVELRCDPISGHTALYWYRQSLGQGLEFLIYFQGNSAPDKSGLPSDRFSAERTGGSVSTLTIQRTQQEDSAVYLCASNLVGRGIDTQYFGPGTRLTVL.

This chain joins TRBV5-1 and TRBJ2-3; 9 bases fit TRBD1. Germline values: CDR1 SGHRS, CDR2 YFSETQ. The CDR3 extends over 15 amino acids. V lost 4 bases, J lost 4 bases, and 7 bases stayed unmatched. CDR3 residues: CASSTRQGDADTQYF. The CDR3 DNA reads as TGCGCCAGCAGCACCCGACAGGGGGACGCAGATACGCAGTATTTT.

This clone is a singleton in its sample. The rearrangement uses TRBV30 and TRBJ2-7; 10 nucleotides line up with TRBD1. This CDR3 spans 12 amino acids. Germline V lookup: CDR1 GTSNPN, CDR2 SVGIG (reference sequence). V was clipped by 5 bases and J by 6 bases; unmatched bases: 4. The CDR3 DNA follows: TGTGCCTGGGGTGACAGGGGGCGCGAGCAGTACTTC. It translates to CAWGDRGREQYF.

The chain uses TRBV6-4 and TRBJ1-5; D call uncertain. This CDR3 is built from 13 residues. Looked up from germline, CDR1 is MRHNA and CDR2 is SNTAGT. V was shortened by 4 bases and J by 3 bases, with 7 bases between the two germline ends. The CDR3 is CASSGEVNQPQHF. CDR3 nucleotides: TGTGCCAGCAGTGGGGAGGTCAATCAGCCCCAGCATTTT.

The chain joins TRBV25-1 to TRBJ1-4; 8 positions agree with TRBD1. Germline CDR1 MGHDK, CDR2 SYGVNS. V lost 6 bases and J lost 7; bases outside the gene matches: 4. The CDR3 spans 13 residues. In DNA form, the CDR3 reads TGTGCCAGCAGGGGGACAGGATCTGAAAAACTGTTTTTT. This sequence encodes CASRGTGSEKLFF.

This clone was seen a handful of times. This chain uses TRBV4-1 with TRBJ1-1; 7 bases are shared with TRBD1. Per the germline V gene, CDR1 is MGHRA and CDR2 is YSYEKL. V gave up 1 base and J gave up 4 bases; unmatched junction bases: 6. The CDR3 is made up of 15 amino acids. The CDR3 sequence is CASSQAGQAGTEAFF. CDR3 DNA sequence: TGCGCCAGCAGCCAAGCCGGACAGGCAGGCACTGAAGCTTTCTTT.

V is TRBV27 and J is TRBJ1-5, with 8 bases fitting TRBD1. Trimming cost V 0 bases and J 6 bases; bases outside gene matches: 4. The V gene's germline CDR1 is MNHEY and CDR2 SMNVEV (reference sequence). CDR3 length: 15 residues. This chain's CDR3 is CASSLSRQGTQPQHF. For the CDR3, the DNA is TGTGCCAGCAGTTTATCCCGACAGGGGACTCAGCCCCAGCATTTT.

The chain carries TRBV5-6 and TRBJ1-1; TRBD1 is a possible D gene (5 bases). Germline values: CDR1 SGHDT, CDR2 YYEEEE. The length of the CDR3 is 13 residues. V was clipped by 2 bases and J by 1 base, with 6 bases between them. CDR3 sequence: CASSLDRNTEAFF. The CDR3 DNA reads as TGTGCCAGCAGCTTAGACAGGAACACTGAAGCTTTCTTT.

The chain recombines TRBV9 with TRBJ2-7, with D possibly matching TRBD2 (6 bases). CDR1 is SGDLS and CDR2 is YYNGEE in the germline V gene. The CDR3 has 15 residues. Trimming took off 0 bases at V and 3 bases at J, with 13 bases between the two ends. CDR3 loop: CASSVEVGEDYEQYF. The CDR3 region has the DNA TGTGCCAGCAGCGTAGAGGTGGGGGAGGACTACGAGCAGTACTTC.

V and J are TRBV6-1 and TRBJ1-3; no reliable D call. The CDR3 is 16 amino acids. Looked up from germline, CDR1 is MNHNS and CDR2 is SASEGT. The V end lost 4 bases, the J end lost 4 bases, and 17 bases lay between the germline ends. The CDR3 loop is CASSAGGIFPGNTIYF. CDR3 coding DNA: TGTGCCAGCAGTGCTGGAGGGATTTTTCCCGGAAACACCATATATTTT.

The chain recombines TRBV19 with TRBJ2-4; D may be TRBD2 (5 bases). V lost 2 bases, J lost 1 base, and 15 bases lay in between. CDR3 length equals 17 residues. Germline values: CDR1 LNHDA, CDR2 SQIVND (reference sequence). DNA of the CDR3: TGTGCCAGTAGTATATCTGAGGGCTCAGCGGCCAAAAACATTCAGTACTTC. Its protein product is CASSISEGSAAKNIQYF.

This clone was observed once. The genes are TRBV27 and TRBJ2-7; D is unresolved. Trimming pared 4 bases from V and 0 bases from J, leaving 4 bases between. Germline CDR1 MNHEY, CDR2 SMNVEV (reference sequence). This CDR3 is 12 amino acids long. In DNA form, the CDR3 reads TGTGCCAGCAGTTCCAACTCCTACGAGCAGTACTTC. Translation: CASSSNSYEQYF.

J is TRBJ1-2 and V is TRBV7-9; TRBD1 matches 7 bases. V gave up 7 bases and J gave up 5 bases; unmatched junction bases: 4. Per germline, CDR1 SEHNR and CDR2 FQNEAQ (reference sequence). CDR3 length equals 12 residues. CDR3 DNA sequence: TGTGCCAGCAACTCAGGGGGGTATGGCTACACCTTC. Amino acid sequence: CASNSGGYGYTF. The variable domain in full, completed from reference TRBV7-9 and TRBJ1-2, reads DTGVSQNPRHKITKRGQNVTFRCDPISEHNRLYWYRQTLGQGPEFLTYFQNEAQLEKSRLLSDRFSAERPKGSFSTLEIQRTEQGDSAMYLCASNSGGYGYTFGSGTRLTVV.

V gene TRBV6-1 combines with J gene TRBJ1-1, with D unclear. V was shortened by 2 bases and J by 0 bases, with 7 bases between the two germline ends. The V gene's germline CDR1 is MNHNS and CDR2 SASEGT. CDR3 length equals 14 residues. In DNA form, the CDR3 reads TGTGCCAGCAGTGAACTACCGTTGAACACTGAAGCTTTCTTT. Its protein is CASSELPLNTEAFF.

The chain uses TRBV5-1 and TRBJ2-6, with 7 nucleotides matching TRBD1. V lost 0 bases and J lost 0; bases outside the gene matches: 3. There are 17 residues in the CDR3. Germline CDR1 SGHRS, CDR2 YFSETQ. This CDR3 reads CASSLGTGSSGANVLTF. CDR3 nucleotides: TGCGCCAGCAGCTTGGGGACAGGATCCTCTGGGGCCAACGTCCTGACTTTC.

The chain links TRBV5-1 to TRBJ2-2; unclear D gene. Germline V gives CDR1 SGHRS, CDR2 YFSETQ. The V end was cut by 0 bases, the J end by 1 base, with 7 bases between. This CDR3 comprises 15 residues. Written as DNA, the CDR3 is TGCGCCAGCAGCTTGGTATCAGGGAACACCGGGGAGCTGTTTTTT. This sequence encodes CASSLVSGNTGELFF.

This chain's CDR3 is CASSYGQGAGEQYF. DNA for the CDR3: TGTGCCAGCAGTTACGGACAGGGGGCGGGCGAGCAGTACTTC. The J gene is TRBJ2-7, the V gene TRBV6-5; 11 bases agree with TRBD1. CDR1 MNHEY and CDR2 SVGAGI come from the germline V gene. This CDR3 has 14 amino acids. Losses at the gene ends were 2 bases for V and 6 bases for J; bases not matched to a gene: 3.

The chain carries TRBV4-1 and TRBJ2-7, with a weak D call TRBD2 (6 bases). V gave up 0 bases and J gave up 1 base, with 13 bases separating them. Germline CDR1 MGHRA, CDR2 YSYEKL. This CDR3 has 16 residues. CDR3 in DNA: TGCGCCAGCAGCCAAGACAAGCGGGCGCTATCCTACGAGCAGTACTTC. This translates into CASSQDKRALSYEQYF.

The chain employs TRBV6-1 and TRBJ2-3; TRBD2 agrees at 9 bases. Losses at the gene ends were 8 bases for V and 2 bases for J; bases not matched to a gene: 5. CDR1 MNHNS and CDR2 SASEGT come from the germline V gene. The CDR3 has 14 amino acids. The CDR3 DNA follows: TGTGCCAGCTGGCTAGCGGGATCCACAGATACGCAGTATTTT. Encoded protein: CASWLAGSTDTQYF.